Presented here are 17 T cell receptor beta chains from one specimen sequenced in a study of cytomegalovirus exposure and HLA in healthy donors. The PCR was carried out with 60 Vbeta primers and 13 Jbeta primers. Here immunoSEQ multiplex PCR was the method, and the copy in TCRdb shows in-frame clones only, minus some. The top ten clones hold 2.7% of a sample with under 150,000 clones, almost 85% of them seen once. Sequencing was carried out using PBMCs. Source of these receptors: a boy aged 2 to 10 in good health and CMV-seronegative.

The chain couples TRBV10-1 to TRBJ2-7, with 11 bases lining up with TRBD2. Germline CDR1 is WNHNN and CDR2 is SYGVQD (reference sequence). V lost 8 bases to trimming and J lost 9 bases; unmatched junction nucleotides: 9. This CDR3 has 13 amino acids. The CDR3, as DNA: TGCGCCAGCCCGACTAGCGGGACCCCCCGGCAGTACGTC. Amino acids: CASPTSGTPRQYV.

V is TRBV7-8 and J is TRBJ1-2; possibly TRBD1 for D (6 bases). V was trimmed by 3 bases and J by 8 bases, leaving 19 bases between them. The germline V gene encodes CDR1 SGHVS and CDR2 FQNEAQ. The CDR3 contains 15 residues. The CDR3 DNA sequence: TGTGCCAGCAGCTTGAACGCGGGGGCGCTTCGGGGCTACACCTTC. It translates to CASSLNAGALRGYTF.

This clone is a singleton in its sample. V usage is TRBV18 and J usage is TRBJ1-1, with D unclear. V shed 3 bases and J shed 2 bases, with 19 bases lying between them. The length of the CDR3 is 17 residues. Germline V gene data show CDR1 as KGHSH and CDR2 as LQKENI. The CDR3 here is CASSPFTLAGLNTEAFF. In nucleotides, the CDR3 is TGTGCCAGCTCACCTTTCACGTTGGCGGGCCTTAACACTGAAGCTTTCTTT.

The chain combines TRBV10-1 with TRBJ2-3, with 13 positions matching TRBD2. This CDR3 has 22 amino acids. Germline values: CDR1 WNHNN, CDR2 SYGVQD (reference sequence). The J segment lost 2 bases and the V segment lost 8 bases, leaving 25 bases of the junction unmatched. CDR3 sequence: CASPPDGAGTSGAPDDTDTQYF. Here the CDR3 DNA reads TGCGCCAGCCCTCCGGACGGGGCCGGGACTAGCGGGGCGCCCGACGACACAGATACGCAGTATTTT.

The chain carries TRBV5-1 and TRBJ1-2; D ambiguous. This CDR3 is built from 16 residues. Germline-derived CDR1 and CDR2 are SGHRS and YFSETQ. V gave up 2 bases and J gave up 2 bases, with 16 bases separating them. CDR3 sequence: CASSFSDPYRNYGYTF. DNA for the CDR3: TGCGCCAGCAGCTTCTCAGACCCCTACAGAAACTATGGCTACACCTTC.

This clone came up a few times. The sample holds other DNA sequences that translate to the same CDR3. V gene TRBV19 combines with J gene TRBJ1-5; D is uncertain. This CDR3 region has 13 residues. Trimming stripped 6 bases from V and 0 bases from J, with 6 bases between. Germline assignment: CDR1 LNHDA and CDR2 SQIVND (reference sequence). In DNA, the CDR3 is TGTGCCAGTAGCCTAAATAGCAATCAGCCCCAGCATTTT. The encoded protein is CASSLNSNQPQHF.

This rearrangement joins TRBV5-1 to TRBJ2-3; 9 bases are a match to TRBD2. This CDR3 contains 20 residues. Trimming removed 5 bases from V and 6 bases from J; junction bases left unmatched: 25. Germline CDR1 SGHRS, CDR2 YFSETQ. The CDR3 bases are TGCGCCAGCAGTTACCCAGGGGCTAGCGGGGCGACTGGTGCATGGGATACGCAGTATTTT. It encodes CASSYPGASGATGAWDTQYF.

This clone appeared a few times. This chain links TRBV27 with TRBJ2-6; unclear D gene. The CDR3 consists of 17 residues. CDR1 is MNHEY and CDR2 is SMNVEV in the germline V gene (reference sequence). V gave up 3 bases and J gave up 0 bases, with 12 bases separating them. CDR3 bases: TGTGCCAGCAGTTTTTATTCGTCGAGCTCTGGGGCCAACGTCCTGACTTTC. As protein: CASSFYSSSSGANVLTF.

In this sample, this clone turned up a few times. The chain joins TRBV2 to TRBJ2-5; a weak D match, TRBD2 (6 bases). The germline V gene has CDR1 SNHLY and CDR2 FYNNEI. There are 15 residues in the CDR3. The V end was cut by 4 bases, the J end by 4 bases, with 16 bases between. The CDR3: CASSAGRQGSETQYF. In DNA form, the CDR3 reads TGTGCCAGCAGTGCGGGGAGGCAGGGCTCAGAGACCCAGTACTTC.

The CDR3 DNA is TGTGCCACCAGCACCCCCCTAGCGGGGGGGTTCAATGAGCAGTTCTTC. This sequence encodes CATSTPLAGGFNEQFF. The J gene is TRBJ2-1, the V gene TRBV15; TRBD2 agrees at 12 bases. The CDR3 length is 16 residues. The germline CDR1 and CDR2 sequences are LNHNV and YYDKDF (reference sequence). V lost 4 bases, J lost 6 bases, and 7 bases stayed unmatched.

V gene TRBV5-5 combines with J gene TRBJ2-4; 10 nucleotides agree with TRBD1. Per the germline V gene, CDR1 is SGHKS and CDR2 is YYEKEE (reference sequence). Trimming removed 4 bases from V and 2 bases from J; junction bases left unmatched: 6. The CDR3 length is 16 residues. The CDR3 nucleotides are TGTGCCAGCAGCCATGGACAGGGGGTTACCAAAAACATTCAGTACTTC. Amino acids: CASSHGQGVTKNIQYF.

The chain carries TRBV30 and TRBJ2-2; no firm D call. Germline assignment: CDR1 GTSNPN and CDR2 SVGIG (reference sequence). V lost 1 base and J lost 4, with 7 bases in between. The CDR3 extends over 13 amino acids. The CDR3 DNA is TGTGCCTGGAGTGACAGTATCACCGGGGAGCTGTTTTTT. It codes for CAWSDSITGELFF.

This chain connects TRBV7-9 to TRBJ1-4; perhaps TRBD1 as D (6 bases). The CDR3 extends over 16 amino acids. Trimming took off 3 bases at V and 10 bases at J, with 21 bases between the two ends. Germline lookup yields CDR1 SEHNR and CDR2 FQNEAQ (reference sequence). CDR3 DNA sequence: TGTGCCAGCAGCTTGGGACCTACGACAGGTTTCGGAAAACTGTTTTTT. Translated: CASSLGPTTGFGKLFF. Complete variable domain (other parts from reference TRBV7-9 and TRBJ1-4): DTGVSQNPRHKITKRGQNVTFRCDPISEHNRLYWYRQTLGQGPEFLTYFQNEAQLEKSRLLSDRFSAERPKGSFSTLEIQRTEQGDSAMYLCASSLGPTTGFGKLFFGSGTQLSVL.

CDR3: CASPRDRPLLYGYTF. The CDR3 coding sequence is TGTGCCAGCCCACGGGACAGGCCGCTCCTCTATGGCTACACCTTC. The rearrangement uses TRBV6-5 and TRBJ1-2; 8 bases agree with TRBD1. Germline CDR1 is MNHEY and CDR2 is SVGAGI. This CDR3 is 15 amino acids long. Trimming took 8 bases from V and 4 from J; bases not matched to a gene: 12.

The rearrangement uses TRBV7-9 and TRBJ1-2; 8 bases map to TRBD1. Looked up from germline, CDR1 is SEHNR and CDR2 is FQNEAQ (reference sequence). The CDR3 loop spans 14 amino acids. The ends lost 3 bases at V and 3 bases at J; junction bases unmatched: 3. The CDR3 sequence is CASSFMTGDYGYTF. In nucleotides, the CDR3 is TGTGCCAGCAGCTTTATGACAGGGGACTATGGCTACACCTTC.

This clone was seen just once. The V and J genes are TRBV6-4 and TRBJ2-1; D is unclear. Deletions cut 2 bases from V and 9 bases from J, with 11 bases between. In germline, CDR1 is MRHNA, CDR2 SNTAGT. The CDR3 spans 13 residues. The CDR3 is CASSDALESEQFF. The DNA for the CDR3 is TGTGCCAGCAGTGACGCGTTGGAGAGTGAGCAGTTCTTC.

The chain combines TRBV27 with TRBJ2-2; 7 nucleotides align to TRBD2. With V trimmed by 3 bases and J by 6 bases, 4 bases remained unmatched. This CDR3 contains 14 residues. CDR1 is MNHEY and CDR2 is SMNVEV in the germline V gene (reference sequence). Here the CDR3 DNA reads TGTGCCAGCAGTTTTTGGGGGGGAGCCGGGGAGCTGTTTTTT. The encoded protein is CASSFWGGAGELFF.